This T cell receptor beta chain was observed in a study of T cell responses to AZD1222 COVID-19 vaccine. The CDR3 spans 12 residues. Trimming stripped 3 bases from V and 3 bases from J, with 6 bases between. Germline V gene sequence: CDR1 SNHLY, CDR2 FYNNEI. Study-wide results and caveats: Spike was spanned by vaccine-associated CD4 TCRs, which were dominant at 160-218 and 743-854. Possibly, clonal diversity was underestimated; donors were largely white British and included more females. Increases in Spike-specific TCR breadth and depth were seen after two AZD1222 doses.

This clone was recorded a few times. Its antigen is still unknown. Profiling relied on immunoSEQ multiplex PCR, and the TCRdb table lists in-frame clones only, not all of them. The sample includes about 67,000 clones, roughly 84% of them seen just once. The V and J genes are TRBV2 and TRBJ2-7; no definite D call. The material was peripheral blood, obtained on day 0 of AZD1222 vaccination. The sequence came from an adult in good health. In nucleotides, the CDR3 is TGTGCCAGCAGTGACTTGAACTACGAGCAGTACTTC. Translation: CASSDLNYEQYF.